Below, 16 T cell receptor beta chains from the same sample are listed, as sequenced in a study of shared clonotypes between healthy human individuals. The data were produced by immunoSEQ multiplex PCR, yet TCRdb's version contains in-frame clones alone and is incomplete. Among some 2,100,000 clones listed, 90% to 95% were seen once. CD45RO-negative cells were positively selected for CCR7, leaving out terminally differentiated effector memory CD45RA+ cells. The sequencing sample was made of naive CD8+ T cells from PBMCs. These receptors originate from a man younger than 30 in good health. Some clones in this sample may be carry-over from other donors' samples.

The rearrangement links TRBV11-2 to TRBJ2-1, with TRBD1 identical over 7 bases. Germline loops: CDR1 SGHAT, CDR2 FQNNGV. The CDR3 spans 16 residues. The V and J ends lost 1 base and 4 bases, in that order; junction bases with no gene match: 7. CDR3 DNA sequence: TGTGCCAGCAGCTTAGGGATTAGACAGGGATACAATGAGCAGTTCTTC. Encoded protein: CASSLGIRQGYNEQFF.

CDR3 loop: CASSVGSGSYSYEQYF. The CDR3 nucleotides are TGTGCCAGCAGCGTAGGTTCCGGGAGTTATTCCTACGAGCAGTACTTC. V and J are TRBV9 and TRBJ2-7; D is possibly TRBD2 (6 bases). V lost 0 bases and J 1 base, leaving 14 bases between the germline ends. The CDR3 totals 16 residues. CDR1 and CDR2 (germline): SGDLS, YYNGEE.

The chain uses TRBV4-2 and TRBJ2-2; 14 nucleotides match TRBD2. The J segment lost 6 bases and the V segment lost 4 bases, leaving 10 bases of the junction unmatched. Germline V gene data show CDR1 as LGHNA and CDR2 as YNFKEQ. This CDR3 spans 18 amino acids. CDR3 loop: CASSLKSRLAGGAGELFF. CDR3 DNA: TGTGCCAGCAGCCTGAAATCCCGACTAGCGGGAGGGGCCGGGGAGCTGTTTTTT.

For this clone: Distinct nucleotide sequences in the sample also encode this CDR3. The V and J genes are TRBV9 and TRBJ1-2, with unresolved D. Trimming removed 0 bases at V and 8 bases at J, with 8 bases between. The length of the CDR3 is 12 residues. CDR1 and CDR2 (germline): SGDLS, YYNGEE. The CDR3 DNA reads TGTGCCAGCAGCGTAGATTCCAACGGCTACACCTTC. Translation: CASSVDSNGYTF.

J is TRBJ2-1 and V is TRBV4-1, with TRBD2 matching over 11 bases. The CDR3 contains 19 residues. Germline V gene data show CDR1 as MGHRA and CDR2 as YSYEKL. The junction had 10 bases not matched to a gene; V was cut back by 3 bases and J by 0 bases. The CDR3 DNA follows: TGCGCCAGCAGCCACCGCCCGCCAACTAGCGGGGGCTCCTACAATGAGCAGTTCTTC. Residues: CASSHRPPTSGGSYNEQFF.

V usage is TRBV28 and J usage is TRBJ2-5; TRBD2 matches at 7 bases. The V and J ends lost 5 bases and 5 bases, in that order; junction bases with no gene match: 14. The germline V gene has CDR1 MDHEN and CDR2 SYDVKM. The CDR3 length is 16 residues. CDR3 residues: CASSPVMGEGSETQYF. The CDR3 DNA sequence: TGTGCCAGCAGTCCGGTAATGGGGGAGGGATCGGAGACCCAGTACTTC.

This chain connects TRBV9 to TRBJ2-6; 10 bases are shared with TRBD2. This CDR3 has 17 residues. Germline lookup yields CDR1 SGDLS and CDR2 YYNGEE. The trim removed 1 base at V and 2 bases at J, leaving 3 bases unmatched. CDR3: CASSVKREGPGANVLTF. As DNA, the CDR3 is TGTGCCAGCAGCGTAAAGCGGGAGGGCCCTGGGGCCAACGTCCTGACTTTC.

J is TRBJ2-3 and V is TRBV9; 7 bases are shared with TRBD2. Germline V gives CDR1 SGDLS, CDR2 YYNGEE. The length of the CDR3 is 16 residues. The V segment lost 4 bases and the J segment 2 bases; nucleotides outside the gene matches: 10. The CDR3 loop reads CASSPPSGTYTDTQYF. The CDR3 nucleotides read TGTGCCAGCAGCCCCCCTAGCGGAACTTACACAGATACGCAGTATTTT.

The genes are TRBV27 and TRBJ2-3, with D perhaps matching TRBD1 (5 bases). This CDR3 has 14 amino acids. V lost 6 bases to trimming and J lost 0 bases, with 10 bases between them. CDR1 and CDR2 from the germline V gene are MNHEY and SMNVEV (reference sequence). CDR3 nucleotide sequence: TGTGCCAGCAGGAATCAGGGAAGCACAGATACGCAGTATTTT. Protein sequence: CASRNQGSTDTQYF.

CDR3 DNA sequence: TGCAGCGTTGGCGGCACCTGGACTCCCGGGGAGCTGTTTTTT. Protein sequence: CSVGGTWTPGELFF. V usage is TRBV29-1 and J usage is TRBJ2-2; weak D call: TRBD2 (5 bases). The germline CDR1 and CDR2 sequences are SQVTM and ANQGSEA. The length of the CDR3 is 14 residues. Deletions cut 4 bases from V and 6 bases from J, with 15 bases between.

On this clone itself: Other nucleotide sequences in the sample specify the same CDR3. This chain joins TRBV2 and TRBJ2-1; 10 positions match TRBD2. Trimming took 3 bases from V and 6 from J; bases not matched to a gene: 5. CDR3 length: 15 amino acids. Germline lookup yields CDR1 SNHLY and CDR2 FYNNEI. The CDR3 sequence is CASSEASGSGNEQFF. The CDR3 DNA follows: TGTGCCAGCAGTGAGGCTAGCGGGAGCGGCAATGAGCAGTTCTTC.

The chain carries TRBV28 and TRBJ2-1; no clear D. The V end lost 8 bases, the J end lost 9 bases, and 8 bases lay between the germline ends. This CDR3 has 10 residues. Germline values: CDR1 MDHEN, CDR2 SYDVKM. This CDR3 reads CASSRREQFF. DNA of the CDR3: TGTGCCAGCTCAAGACGTGAGCAGTTCTTC.

The CDR3 sequence: CASSYGAYSGNTIYF. The CDR3 bases are TGTGCCAGCAGCTATGGGGCGTACTCTGGAAACACCATATATTTT. The chain links TRBV11-2 to TRBJ1-3, with TRBD1 as a possible D gene (5 bases). Deletions cut 4 bases from V and 0 bases from J, with 10 bases between. Germline CDR1 is SGHAT and CDR2 is FQNNGV. There are 15 residues in the CDR3.

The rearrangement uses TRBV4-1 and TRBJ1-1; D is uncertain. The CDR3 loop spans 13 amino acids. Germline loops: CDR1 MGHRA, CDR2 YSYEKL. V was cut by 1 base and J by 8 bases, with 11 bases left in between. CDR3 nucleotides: TGCGCCAGCAGCCAAGCCCGAGGGCGGGAAGCTTTCTTT. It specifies CASSQARGREAFF.

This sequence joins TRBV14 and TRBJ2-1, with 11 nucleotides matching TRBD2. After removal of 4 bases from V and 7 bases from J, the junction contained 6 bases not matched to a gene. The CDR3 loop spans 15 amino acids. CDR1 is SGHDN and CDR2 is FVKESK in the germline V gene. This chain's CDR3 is CASSLLAGGRNEQFF. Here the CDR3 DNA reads TGTGCCAGCAGCCTGCTAGCGGGAGGCCGGAATGAGCAGTTCTTC.

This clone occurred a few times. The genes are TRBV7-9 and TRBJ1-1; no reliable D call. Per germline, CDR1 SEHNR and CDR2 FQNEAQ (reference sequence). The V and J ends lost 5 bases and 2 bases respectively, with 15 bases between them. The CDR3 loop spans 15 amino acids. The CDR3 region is CASSILWAENTEAFF. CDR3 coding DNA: TGTGCCAGCAGCATTCTTTGGGCCGAAAACACTGAAGCTTTCTTT.